The clone carrying this T cell receptor (beta chain) was detected ten times or more. The antigen is undetermined. This sample was taken from a study of Graves' ophthalmopathy and Graves' hyperthyroidism. Study-wide results and limits: Ophthalmopathy progression cases were predicted by the model with roughly 68% sensitivity and 72.22% specificity. Between ophthalmopathy and stable hyperthyroidism, a 13-signature model drew a separation with about 88% sensitivity and around 80% specificity. Blood also held most thyroid clonotypes expanded above 0.001 frequency.

Germline V gives CDR1 MNHEY, CDR2 SVGAGI. The CDR3 contains 14 residues. The ends were cut back, 6 bases at V and 9 bases at J, with 21 bases in the middle. Beta-chain TCR CDR3 regions were amplified from RNA transcripts. HTBI primers were employed in first-round RT-PCR, then a second-round multiplex PCR followed. TCRdb itself ran the multiplex PCR reads through MiXCR, one entry per CDR3 protein. The sample consists of about 210,000 distinct CDR3 sequences, just under 30% of them appearing once. The sample consisted of peripheral blood. This clonotype was sampled from a man aged 50 to 60 with Graves' ophthalmopathy. The chain couples TRBV6-5 to TRBJ2-7; D tentatively fits TRBD1 or TRBD2 (7 bases each). The CDR3, as DNA: TGTGCCAGCAGACCCCCAGGGGGGGGAAGAGGGCAGTACTTC. Encoded protein: CASRPPGGGRGQYF.